These 2 T cell receptor beta chains were all obtained from the same sample, sequenced in a study of T cell repertoires in cytomegalovirus infection. TCRdb analysed the reads with MiXCR anew, one entry per CDR3 protein. The sample includes 100,000 to 150,000 distinct CDR3 sequences, about 24% of them seen just once. Antigen specificity for these receptors is unknown. Sequences were obtained from PBMCs, sequenced either directly or after in vitro stimulation (not recorded which). All receptors derive from a human donor in good health (CMV status not recorded). Some clones in this sample may be carry-over from other donors' samples.

Here the CDR3 reads CASSLGGNEKLFF. As DNA, the CDR3 is TGTGCCAGCAGCCTAGGGGGGAATGAAAAACTGTTTTTT. The J gene is TRBJ1-4, the V gene TRBV5-6; tentative D call: TRBD1 (6 bases). With 4 bases removed from V and 5 bases from J, the gap between germline ends came to 9 bases. CDR1 SGHDT and CDR2 YYEEEE come from the germline V gene. The CDR3 is made up of 13 amino acids.

This chain joins TRBV4-3 and TRBJ2-2; 13 bases agree with TRBD2. Germline V CDR1 and CDR2: LGHNA, YSLEER. J gave up 0 bases and V 2 bases, and 3 bases lay outside the gene matches. The CDR3 contains 18 residues. CDR3 coding DNA: TGCGCCAGCAGCCAACCACTAGCGGGAGGGTCGAACACCGGGGAGCTGTTTTTT. This codes for CASSQPLAGGSNTGELFF.